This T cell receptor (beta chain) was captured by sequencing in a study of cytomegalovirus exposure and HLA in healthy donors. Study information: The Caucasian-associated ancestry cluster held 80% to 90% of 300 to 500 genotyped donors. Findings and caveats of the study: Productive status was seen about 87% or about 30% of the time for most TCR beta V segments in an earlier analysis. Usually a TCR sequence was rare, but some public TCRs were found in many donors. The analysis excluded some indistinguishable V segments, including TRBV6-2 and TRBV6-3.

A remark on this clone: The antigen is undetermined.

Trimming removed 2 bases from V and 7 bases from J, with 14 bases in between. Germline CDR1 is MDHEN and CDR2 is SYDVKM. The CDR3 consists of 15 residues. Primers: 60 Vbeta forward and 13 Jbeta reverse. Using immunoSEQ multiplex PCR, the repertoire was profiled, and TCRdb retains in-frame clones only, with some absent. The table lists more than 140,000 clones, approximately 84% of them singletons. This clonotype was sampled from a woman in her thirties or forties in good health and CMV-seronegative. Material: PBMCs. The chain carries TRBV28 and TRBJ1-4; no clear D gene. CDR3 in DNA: TGTGCCAGCAGTTTAGACCTCCAGCGGGGTGAAAAACTGTTTTTT. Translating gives CASSLDLQRGEKLFF.